A single sample is the source of the 20 T cell receptor beta chains below, sequenced in a study of sequential checkpoint blockade in melanoma. Profiled with immunoSEQ multiplex PCR; TCRdb holds only in-frame clones, not every one. Found here are about 16,000 clones, 90% to 95% of them singletons; the top ten hold about 23%. Treatment of the sample: randomized to nivolumab then ipilimumab (arm A) or the reverse (arm B). Material: CD8+ T cells sorted from blood (inferred from file names), obtained from a patient given nivolumab and ipilimumab in sequence. Source of these receptors: a human donor with melanoma.

V is TRBV7-9 and J is TRBJ2-7; 10 bases are a match to TRBD2. CDR3 length: 15 amino acids. Germline values: CDR1 SEHNR, CDR2 FQNEAQ (reference sequence). V trimming: 1 base; J trimming: 1 base; junction bases outside the gene matches: 1. The CDR3 sequence: CASSLGGLASYEQYF. DNA of the CDR3: TGTGCCAGCAGCTTAGGGGGACTAGCGTCCTACGAGCAGTACTTC.

The chain is built from TRBV27 and TRBJ1-1; D gene uncertain. The V gene's germline CDR1 is MNHEY and CDR2 SMNVEV (reference sequence). Trimming pared 5 bases from V and 2 bases from J, leaving 12 bases between. The CDR3 is 14 residues long. CDR3 amino acids: CASSLAGINTEAFF. The CDR3, as DNA: TGTGCCAGCAGTCTGGCGGGGATAAACACTGAAGCTTTCTTT.

The chain links TRBV2 to TRBJ1-1; tentatively, D is TRBD1 (6 bases). CDR3 size: 15 residues. Germline V gives CDR1 SNHLY, CDR2 FYNNEI. With 1 base removed from V and 3 bases from J, the gap between germline ends came to 12 bases. CDR3 loop: CASSEGWGRDTEAFF. For the CDR3, the DNA is TGTGCCAGCAGTGAAGGGTGGGGGCGCGACACTGAAGCTTTCTTT.

The V gene is TRBV27, the J gene TRBJ1-5; D is ambiguous. Germline CDR1 and CDR2: MNHEY and SMNVEV (reference sequence). The CDR3 loop spans 13 amino acids. Trimming pared 2 bases from V and 7 bases from J, leaving 9 bases between. The CDR3 loop reads CASSLSAGQPQHF. The CDR3 nucleotides are TGTGCCAGCAGTTTAAGCGCTGGCCAGCCCCAGCATTTT.

The J gene is TRBJ2-7, the V gene TRBV6-1; D uncertain. Germline loops: CDR1 MNHNS, CDR2 SASEGT. The ends were cut back, 6 bases at V and 3 bases at J, with 12 bases in the middle. This CDR3 has 13 residues. The chain's CDR3 is CASSFTRYYEQYV. The CDR3 coding sequence is TGTGCCAGCAGCTTTACACGGTACTACGAGCAGTACGTC.

The V call is TRBV4-1, the J call TRBJ1-5; D unclear. Trimming pared 0 bases from V and 7 bases from J, leaving 7 bases between. Germline CDR1 and CDR2: MGHRA and YSYEKL. The CDR3 spans 13 residues. CDR3 residues: CASSQDFQQPQHF. The CDR3 DNA sequence: TGCGCCAGCAGCCAAGATTTCCAACAGCCCCAGCATTTT.

This chain links TRBV28 with TRBJ1-5; no definite D call. Germline V gene sequence: CDR1 MDHEN, CDR2 SYDVKM. The CDR3 spans 14 residues. The V and J ends lost 2 bases and 0 bases respectively, with 5 bases between them. As DNA, the CDR3 is TGTGCCAGCAGTTTACTGTATAGCAATCAGCCCCAGCATTTT. Amino acid sequence: CASSLLYSNQPQHF.

The chain joins TRBV5-6 to TRBJ2-7; TRBD1 matches 10 bases. The ends lost 2 bases at V and 0 bases at J; junction bases unmatched: 11. Germline V gene lookup returns CDR1 SGHDT and CDR2 YYEEEE. There are 18 residues in the CDR3. CDR3 sequence (DNA): TGTGCCAGCAGCTTCCAGACAGGGGGCCCATCAAGCTCCTACGAGCAGTACGTC. Translating gives CASSFQTGGPSSSYEQYV.

The rearrangement joins TRBV5-4 to TRBJ2-7, with TRBD2 matching 14 bases. CDR1 and CDR2 (germline): SGHNT, YYREEE (reference sequence). The CDR3 contains 17 residues. Germline trimming cut 0 bases from V and 3 bases from J; bases unmatched to any gene: 5. CDR3: CASSLEGTSGRGYEQYF. CDR3 DNA: TGTGCCAGCAGCTTGGAGGGGACTAGCGGGAGAGGCTACGAGCAGTACTTC.

This chain links TRBV7-9 with TRBJ1-4, with TRBD1 identical over 7 bases. In germline, CDR1 is SEHNR, CDR2 FQNEAQ (reference sequence). The CDR3 runs to 15 residues. The V segment lost 5 bases and the J segment 6 bases; nucleotides outside the gene matches: 9. CDR3 protein: CASSLRQGEDEKLFF. The CDR3 coding sequence is TGTGCCAGCAGCCTAAGACAGGGTGAGGATGAAAAACTGTTTTTT.

The rearrangement uses TRBV30 and TRBJ2-7; 7 bases agree with TRBD2. The CDR3 contains 17 residues. Germline V lookup: CDR1 GTSNPN, CDR2 SVGIG (reference sequence). V shed 1 base, J shed 2 bases, and the junction held 14 bases outside the gene matches. The CDR3 bases are TGTGCCTGGAGTGCCTACCAAGGACTAGTCCTAGCCTACGAGCAGTACTTC. Its translation is CAWSAYQGLVLAYEQYF.

The chain uses TRBV4-1 and TRBJ1-3; no firm D call. Germline V CDR1 and CDR2: MGHRA, YSYEKL. V was pared by 2 bases and J by 2 bases, with 16 bases between. CDR3 length: 17 residues. CDR3 sequence (DNA): TGCGCCAGCAGCCAATCTTCCGGGTTGCCTACTGGAAACACCATATATTTT. It specifies CASSQSSGLPTGNTIYF.

This sequence joins TRBV6-5 and TRBJ1-3, with a tentative D call TRBD1 (5 bases). The CDR3 has 14 residues. Deletions cut 6 bases from V and 2 bases from J, with 11 bases between. Germline lookup yields CDR1 MNHEY and CDR2 SVGAGI. CDR3 in amino acids: CASRPRGAGNTIYF. The CDR3 DNA sequence: TGTGCCAGCAGGCCAAGGGGTGCTGGAAACACCATATATTTT.

V usage is TRBV18 and J usage is TRBJ2-7; 7 bases align to TRBD1. CDR1 KGHSH and CDR2 LQKENI come from the germline V gene. CDR3 length equals 13 residues. Trimming at V came to 3 bases and at J to 3 bases, leaving 2 bases not matched to a gene. The CDR3, as DNA: TGTGCCAGCTCACCGGGACAGTTCTACGAGCAGTACTTC. It yields the protein CASSPGQFYEQYF. The variable domain in full, with the rest retrieved from reference TRBV18 and TRBJ2-7, is NAGVMQNPRHLVRRRGQEARLRCSPMKGHSHVYWYRQLPEEGLKFMVYLQKENIIDESGMPKERFSAEFPKEGPSILRIQQVVRGDSAAYFCASSPGQFYEQYFGPGTRLTVT.

The rearrangement links TRBV6-6 to TRBJ1-5, with a tentative D call TRBD1 (5 bases). V lost 7 bases and J 1 base, leaving 17 bases between the germline ends. In germline, CDR1 is MNHNY, CDR2 SVGAGI (reference sequence). The CDR3 has 16 residues. CDR3 nucleotides: TGTGCCAGCAAAGCCCCGGGGGATGTGAGCAATCAGCCCCAGCATTTT. As protein: CASKAPGDVSNQPQHF.

V gene TRBV18 combines with J gene TRBJ1-5; 8 positions match TRBD1. From germline, CDR1 is KGHSH and CDR2 LQKENI. The V segment lost 3 bases and the J segment 5 bases; nucleotides outside the gene matches: 3. This CDR3 is 14 amino acids long. CDR3 nucleotide sequence: TGTGCCAGCTCACCCGACAGGGGATATCAGCCCCAGCATTTT. This translates into CASSPDRGYQPQHF.

The rearrangement links TRBV29-1 to TRBJ2-1; D remains ambiguous. The germline V and J ends were trimmed by 7 bases and 0 bases, with 19 bases remaining between them. The germline V gene encodes CDR1 SQVTM and CDR2 ANQGSEA. CDR3 length equals 16 residues. In nucleotides, the CDR3 is TGCAGCGGTAGAGGTCTTAGGCTCTCCTCCTACAATGAGCAGTTCTTC. This translates into CSGRGLRLSSYNEQFF.

The V and J genes are TRBV27 and TRBJ2-7; TRBD2 is a possible D gene (6 bases). This CDR3 region has 14 residues. The germline V gene encodes CDR1 MNHEY and CDR2 SMNVEV (reference sequence). Trimming removed 7 bases at V and 4 bases at J, with 17 bases between. CDR3 coding DNA: TGTGCCAGCACCCCCCTAGGTCGGGGGTACGAGCAGTACTTC. This sequence encodes CASTPLGRGYEQYF.

This rearrangement joins TRBV28 to TRBJ2-1; tentative D call: TRBD2 (6 bases). This CDR3 contains 14 residues. V was cut by 3 bases and J by 9 bases, with 15 bases left in between. The germline gives CDR1 MDHEN, CDR2 SYDVKM. The CDR3 region is CASSFRSGGIEQFF. In nucleotides, the CDR3 is TGTGCCAGCAGTTTTAGGTCCGGGGGTATTGAGCAGTTCTTC.

The CDR3 here is CSVTEPNTEAFF. CDR3 in DNA: TGCAGCGTGACAGAGCCGAACACTGAAGCTTTCTTT. The rearrangement uses TRBV29-1 and TRBJ1-1; D might be TRBD1 (5 bases). The CDR3 sequence is 12 residues long. From germline, CDR1 is SQVTM and CDR2 ANQGSEA. V was pared by 6 bases and J by 1 base, with 9 bases between.